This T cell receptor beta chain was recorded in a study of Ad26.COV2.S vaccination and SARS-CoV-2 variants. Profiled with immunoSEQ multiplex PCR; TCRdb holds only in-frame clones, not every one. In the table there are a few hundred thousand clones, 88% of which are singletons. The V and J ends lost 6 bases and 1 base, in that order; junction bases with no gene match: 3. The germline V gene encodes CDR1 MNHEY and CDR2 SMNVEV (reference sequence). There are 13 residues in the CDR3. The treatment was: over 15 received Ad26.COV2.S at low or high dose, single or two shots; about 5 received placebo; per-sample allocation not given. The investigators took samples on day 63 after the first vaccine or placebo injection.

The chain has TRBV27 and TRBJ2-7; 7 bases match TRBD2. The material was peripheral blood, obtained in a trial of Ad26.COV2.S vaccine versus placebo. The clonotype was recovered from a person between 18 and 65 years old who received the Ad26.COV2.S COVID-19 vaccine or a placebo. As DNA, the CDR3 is TGTGCCAGCAGGCGGGGGATTTCCTACGAGCAGTACTTC. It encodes CASRRGISYEQYF.